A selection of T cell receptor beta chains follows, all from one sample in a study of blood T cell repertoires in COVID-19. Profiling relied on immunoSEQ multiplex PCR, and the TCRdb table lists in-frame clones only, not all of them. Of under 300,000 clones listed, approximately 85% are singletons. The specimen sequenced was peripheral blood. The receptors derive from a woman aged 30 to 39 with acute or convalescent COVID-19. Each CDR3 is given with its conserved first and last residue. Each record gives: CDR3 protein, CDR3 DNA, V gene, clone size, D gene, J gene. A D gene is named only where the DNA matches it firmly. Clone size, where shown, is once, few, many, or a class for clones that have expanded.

CDR3aa: CASTRWGTGSNTGELFF
CDR3nt: TGTGCCAGCACCCGGTGGGGGACAGGGTCGAACACCGGGGAGCTGTTTTTT
v_gene: TRBV9
abundance: -
d_gene: TRBD1
j_gene: TRBJ2-2

CDR3aa: CASSVDVSSYEQYF
CDR3nt: TGTGCCAGCAGCGTAGACGTTAGCTCCTACGAGCAGTACTTC
v_gene: TRBV9
abundance: -
d_gene: -
j_gene: TRBJ2-7

CDR3aa: CASSYGLAGGGEQFF
CDR3nt: TGCGCCAGCAGCTACGGACTAGCGGGAGGAGGGGAGCAGTTCTTC
v_gene: TRBV5-1
abundance: -
d_gene: TRBD2
j_gene: TRBJ2-1

CDR3aa: CASRTSGRIEQFF
CDR3nt: TGTGCCAGCAGAACTAGCGGGAGAATTGAGCAGTTCTTC
v_gene: TRBV11-3
abundance: -
d_gene: TRBD2
j_gene: TRBJ2-1

CDR3aa: CASSIGTGGNQPQHF
CDR3nt: TGTGCCAGTAGTATAGGGACAGGAGGGAATCAGCCCCAGCATTTT
v_gene: TRBV19
abundance: few
d_gene: TRBD1
j_gene: TRBJ1-5

CDR3aa: CASSVTNTGELFF
CDR3nt: TGTGCCAGCAGCGTCACAAACACCGGGGAGCTGTTTTTT
v_gene: TRBV9
abundance: -
d_gene: -
j_gene: TRBJ2-2

CDR3aa: CASAPGLAVVDTQYF
CDR3nt: TGTGCCAGCGCACCGGGACTAGCGGTCGTAGATACGCAGTATTTT
v_gene: TRBV19
abundance: -
d_gene: TRBD2
j_gene: TRBJ2-3

CDR3aa: CASNPAGGREFF
CDR3nt: TGTGCCAGCAATCCAGCGGGAGGGCGTGAGTTCTTC
v_gene: TRBV6-5
abundance: -
d_gene: TRBD2
j_gene: TRBJ2-1

CDR3aa: CASSIEGGSYNEQFF
CDR3nt: TGTGCCAGCTCAATCGAAGGGGGCTCCTACAATGAGCAGTTCTTC
v_gene: TRBV18
abundance: -
d_gene: -
j_gene: TRBJ2-1

CDR3aa: CASSESSGRVGEQFF
CDR3nt: TGCGCCAGCAGCGAATCGAGCGGGAGGGTGGGTGAGCAGTTCTTC
v_gene: TRBV4-3
abundance: -
d_gene: TRBD2
j_gene: TRBJ2-1

CDR3aa: CASSVERQGGSRANVLTF
CDR3nt: TGTGCCAGCAGCGTAGAGAGACAGGGAGGCTCTCGGGCCAACGTCCTGACTTTC
v_gene: TRBV9
abundance: -
d_gene: -
j_gene: TRBJ2-6

CDR3aa: CASSYDLTTGANVLTF
CDR3nt: TGTGCCAGCAGTTACGATCTTACTACTGGGGCCAACGTCCTGACTTTC
v_gene: TRBV6-5
abundance: -
d_gene: -
j_gene: TRBJ2-6

CDR3aa: CASSPGTPNTGELFF
CDR3nt: TGTGCCAGCAGTCCCGGGACTCCGAACACCGGGGAGCTGTTTTTT
v_gene: TRBV5-8
abundance: -
d_gene: -
j_gene: TRBJ2-2

CDR3aa: CASGSRGLAGVGTDTQYF
CDR3nt: TGTGCTAGTGGTTCGCGGGGACTAGCGGGAGTTGGCACAGATACGCAGTATTTT
v_gene: TRBV12-5
abundance: -
d_gene: TRBD2
j_gene: TRBJ2-3

CDR3aa: CASSPGWLAGGDTQYF
CDR3nt: TGCGCCAGCAGCCCAGGGTGGCTAGCGGGAGGTGATACGCAGTATTTT
v_gene: TRBV4-1
abundance: -
d_gene: TRBD2
j_gene: TRBJ2-3

CDR3aa: CASSYISAGVQNTEAFF
CDR3nt: TGTGCCAGCAGTTACATTTCGGCAGGGGTTCAGAACACTGAAGCTTTCTTT
v_gene: TRBV6-2/TRBV6-3
abundance: -
d_gene: -
j_gene: TRBJ1-1

CDR3aa: CASSLAGGVIGEQFF
CDR3nt: TGTGCCAGCTCTCTAGCGGGAGGCGTCATTGGTGAGCAGTTCTTC
v_gene: TRBV9
abundance: -
d_gene: TRBD2
j_gene: TRBJ2-1

CDR3aa: CASSLVGQGNQPQHF
CDR3nt: TGTGCCAGCAGCTTAGTGGGACAGGGAAATCAGCCCCAGCATTTT
v_gene: TRBV7-9
abundance: -
d_gene: TRBD1
j_gene: TRBJ1-5

CDR3aa: CASSVDRGVDTQYF
CDR3nt: TGTGCCAGCAGCGTAGACCGGGGGGTAGATACGCAGTATTTT
v_gene: TRBV11-2
abundance: -
d_gene: TRBD2
j_gene: TRBJ2-3

CDR3aa: CASAREAGLETQYF
CDR3nt: TGTGCCAGCGCGCGAGAAGCGGGATTAGAGACCCAGTACTTC
v_gene: TRBV2
abundance: once
d_gene: TRBD2
j_gene: TRBJ2-5

CDR3aa: CASSRTVNALGETQYF
CDR3nt: TGCGCCAGCAGCCGGACAGTGAATGCCCTGGGGGAGACCCAGTACTTC
v_gene: TRBV5-1
abundance: -
d_gene: -
j_gene: TRBJ2-5

CDR3aa: CASSLREEAFF
CDR3nt: TGTGCCAGCAGTTTACGGGAAGAAGCTTTCTTT
v_gene: TRBV12-3/TRBV12-4
abundance: -
d_gene: -
j_gene: TRBJ1-1

CDR3aa: CASSLRAGNSGEQYF
CDR3nt: TGTGCCAGCAGCTTACGGGCGGGAAACAGTGGGGAGCAGTACTTC
v_gene: TRBV11-2
abundance: -
d_gene: -
j_gene: TRBJ2-7

CDR3aa: CASTIGQGNTEAFF
CDR3nt: TGCGCCAGCACCATAGGACAGGGGAACACTGAAGCTTTCTTT
v_gene: TRBV5-1
abundance: -
d_gene: TRBD1
j_gene: TRBJ1-1

CDR3aa: CASSRTSGALNTGELFF
CDR3nt: TGTGCCAGCAGCAGGACTAGCGGAGCCCTGAACACCGGGGAGCTGTTTTTT
v_gene: TRBV7-9
abundance: many
d_gene: TRBD2
j_gene: TRBJ2-2

CDR3aa: CASSERGYSNQPQHF
CDR3nt: TGCGCCAGCAGTGAGAGAGGGTATAGCAATCAGCCCCAGCATTTT
v_gene: TRBV10-2
abundance: few
d_gene: -
j_gene: TRBJ1-5

CDR3aa: CSVEERTGVDGRLSEKLFF
CDR3nt: TGCAGCGTTGAAGAGAGGACAGGGGTCGACGGGCGATTGAGTGAAAAACTGTTTTTT
v_gene: TRBV29-1
abundance: once
d_gene: TRBD1
j_gene: TRBJ1-4

CDR3aa: CACPGLAGETQYF
CDR3nt: TGTGCCTGCCCTGGACTAGCGGGAGAGACCCAGTACTTC
v_gene: TRBV30
abundance: -
d_gene: TRBD2
j_gene: TRBJ2-5

CDR3aa: CSVRDRGHPSEKLFF
CDR3nt: TGCAGCGTTCGAGACAGGGGGCACCCTTCGGAAAAACTGTTTTTT
v_gene: TRBV29-1
abundance: -
d_gene: TRBD1
j_gene: TRBJ1-4

CDR3aa: CASSPQGDGTYTDTQYF
CDR3nt: TGTGCCAGCTCACCACAGGGGGATGGGACCTACACAGATACGCAGTATTTT
v_gene: TRBV18
abundance: -
d_gene: -
j_gene: TRBJ2-3

CDR3aa: CASSLGSGFTDTQYF
CDR3nt: TGCGCCAGCAGCTTGGGGTCGGGATTCACAGATACGCAGTATTTT
v_gene: TRBV5-1
abundance: -
d_gene: -
j_gene: TRBJ2-3

CDR3aa: CASSQYNYGYTF
CDR3nt: TGTGCCAGCAGCCAATATAACTATGGCTACACCTTC
v_gene: TRBV14
abundance: -
d_gene: -
j_gene: TRBJ1-2

CDR3aa: CASSTLTGGGTGELFF
CDR3nt: TGTGCCAGTAGTACTCTGACAGGGGGAGGAACCGGGGAGCTGTTTTTT
v_gene: TRBV19
abundance: -
d_gene: TRBD1
j_gene: TRBJ2-2

CDR3aa: CASSRETNTDTQYF
CDR3nt: TGCGCCAGCAGCCGGGAAACTAACACAGATACGCAGTATTTT
v_gene: TRBV5-1
abundance: -
d_gene: -
j_gene: TRBJ2-3

CDR3aa: CSVVGQGSTEAFF
CDR3nt: TGCAGCGTTGTAGGTCAGGGTTCCACTGAAGCTTTCTTT
v_gene: TRBV29-1
abundance: once
d_gene: -
j_gene: TRBJ1-1

CDR3aa: CASSSLIAGAYVTQYF
CDR3nt: TGTGCCAGCAGCTCCCTGATAGCGGGGGCTTACGTTACGCAGTATTTT
v_gene: TRBV7-2
abundance: -
d_gene: TRBD2
j_gene: TRBJ2-3

CDR3aa: CASSQRRGRSSGANVLTF
CDR3nt: TGTGCCAGCAGTCAACGCCGTGGCAGATCCTCTGGGGCCAACGTCCTGACTTTC
v_gene: TRBV6-6
abundance: -
d_gene: -
j_gene: TRBJ2-6

CDR3aa: CAISESGQGWAFF
CDR3nt: TGTGCCATCAGTGAGTCAGGACAGGGGTGGGCTTTCTTT
v_gene: TRBV10-3
abundance: -
d_gene: TRBD1
j_gene: TRBJ1-1

CDR3aa: CASSQSRQNQPQHF
CDR3nt: TGTGCCAGCAGCCAATCGCGGCAAAATCAGCCCCAGCATTTT
v_gene: TRBV16
abundance: -
d_gene: -
j_gene: TRBJ1-5

CDR3aa: CASSQDLGQGKSNEQFF
CDR3nt: TGCGCCAGCAGCCAAGATCTAGGGCAGGGGAAAAGCAATGAGCAGTTCTTC
v_gene: TRBV4-3
abundance: -
d_gene: -
j_gene: TRBJ2-1

CDR3aa: CASSPYRGRTDTQYF
CDR3nt: TGTGCCAGCAGCCCCTACAGGGGGCGCACAGATACGCAGTATTTT
v_gene: TRBV9
abundance: -
d_gene: TRBD1
j_gene: TRBJ2-3

CDR3aa: CAWSGPEDSYEQYF
CDR3nt: TGTGCCTGGAGTGGGCCGGAGGACTCCTACGAGCAGTACTTC
v_gene: TRBV30
abundance: once
d_gene: -
j_gene: TRBJ2-7

CDR3aa: CASSRTRVRDNEQFF
CDR3nt: TGTGCCAGCAGTAGGACGAGGGTAAGGGACAATGAGCAGTTCTTC
v_gene: TRBV6-5
abundance: -
d_gene: -
j_gene: TRBJ2-1

CDR3aa: CASSPRGQGQETQYF
CDR3nt: TGTGCCAGCTCACCTAGGGGACAGGGACAAGAGACCCAGTACTTC
v_gene: TRBV18
abundance: -
d_gene: TRBD1
j_gene: TRBJ2-5